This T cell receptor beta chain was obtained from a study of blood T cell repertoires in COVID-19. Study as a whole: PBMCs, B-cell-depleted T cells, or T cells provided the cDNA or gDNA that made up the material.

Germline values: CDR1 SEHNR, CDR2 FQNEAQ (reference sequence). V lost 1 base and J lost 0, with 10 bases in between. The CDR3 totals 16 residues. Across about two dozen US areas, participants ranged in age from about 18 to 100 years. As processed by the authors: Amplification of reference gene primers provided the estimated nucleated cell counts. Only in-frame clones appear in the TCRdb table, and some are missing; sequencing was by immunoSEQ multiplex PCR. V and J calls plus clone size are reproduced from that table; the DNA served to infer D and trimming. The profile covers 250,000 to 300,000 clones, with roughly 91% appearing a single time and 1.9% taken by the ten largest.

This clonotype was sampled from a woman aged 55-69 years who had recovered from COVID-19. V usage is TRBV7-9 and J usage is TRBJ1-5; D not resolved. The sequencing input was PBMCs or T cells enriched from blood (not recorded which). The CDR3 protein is CASSLGSGSSNQPQHF. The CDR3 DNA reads TGTGCCAGCAGCTTAGGGTCGGGTAGTAGCAATCAGCCCCAGCATTTT.